Given below is one T cell receptor beta chain in context. Its antigen is still unknown. Base qualities are not recorded, but no much larger clone differs from it by a single base. This entry belongs to a study of neoadjuvant nivolumab and ipilimumab in lung cancer (dated by TCRdb to 2018 to 2021). Background for the entire study: Nivolumab was given at 3 mg/kg intravenously on days 1, 15 and 29, and the combination arm added ipilimumab 1 mg/kg on day 1 only. For each study arm, the primary endpoint of the trial was the rate of major pathologic response (MPR) in the intention-to-treat population. In the trial, more than 40 patients with operable NSCLC were treated, of whom 23 were randomized to nivolumab monotherapy and roughly 20 to nivolumab plus ipilimumab. The study compared TCR repertoires in pretherapy (baseline) peripheral blood with TCR repertoires in tumors resected at surgery following neoadjuvant immune checkpoint blockade. Matched pretherapy and resected tumor pairs were analyzed for seven patients, of whom four received nivolumab and three received nivolumab plus ipilimumab.

Libraries were prepared through the immunoSEQ multiplex PCR assay. Under the source paper's analysis protocol: Repertoires were summarized by richness and clonality, and significantly expanded and contracted clones were identified between pre- and post-therapy samples. The clones in this table, taken by TCRdb from immuneACCESS, are in-frame only. Not every clone is retained; where verified, under half of the shortfall comes from an unresolved V gene, and the cause of the rest is unknown. V and J calls plus clone size are reproduced from that table; the DNA served to infer D and trimming. Present in this sample are 25,000 to 30,000 clones, 82% of which were seen just once. The ten most abundant clones make up 8.6% of the sample. Results and caveats for the whole study, not just this receptor: A positive correlation was observed between pretherapy blood TCR richness and richness in tumors resected after neoadjuvant therapy (Spearman R of about 0.8). Tumor T-cell richness and clonality rose from pretherapy to surgery in three of three dual-therapy tumors but in only two of four nivolumab-treated tumors. There was no significant correlation between TCR clonality and pathologic tumor regression, and just a single major-pathologic-response sample was available for the clonality-regression analysis. Greater TCR richness and clonality were observed in resected tumors than in tumor-adjacent uninvolved lung, and increases were observed in more dual-therapy-treated tumors. A small number of samples was subjected to TCR sequencing.

V is pared back by 1 base and J by 1 base, with 4 bases lying between the germline termini. Including the terminal cysteine and phenylalanine, the CDR3 comprises 13 residues. Of the read, only the CDR3 DNA is kept; its 39 bases are in frame from base 1. Looking up the germline V gene yields CDR1 MGHRA and CDR2 YSYEKL. In light of the paper, this sample's time point label describes: at surgical resection after neoadjuvant nivolumab +/- ipilimumab. Samples were obtained from the phase 2 randomized NEOSTAR trial, in which neoadjuvant nivolumab or nivolumab plus ipilimumab followed by surgery was tested in operable NSCLC.

This sequence originates from an adult with non-small cell lung cancer. The rearrangement joined TRBV4-1 to TRBJ2-5; the D gene is not confidently resolved. Sequenced material: tumor tissue, taken after neoadjuvant nivolumab, alone or with ipilimumab, at or shortly before surgery. The CDR3 reads as follows: CASSQGGQETQYF. Read as DNA, the sequence is TGCGCCAGCAGCCAAGGAGGCCAAGAGACCCAGTACTTC.